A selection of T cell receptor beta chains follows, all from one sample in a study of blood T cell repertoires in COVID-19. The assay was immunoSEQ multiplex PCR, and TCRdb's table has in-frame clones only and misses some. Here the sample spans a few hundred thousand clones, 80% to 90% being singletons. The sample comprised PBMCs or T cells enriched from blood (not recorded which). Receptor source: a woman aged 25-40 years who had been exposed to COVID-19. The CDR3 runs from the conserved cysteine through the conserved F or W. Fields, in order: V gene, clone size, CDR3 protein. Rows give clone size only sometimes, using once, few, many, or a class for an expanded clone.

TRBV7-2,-,CASSPGGGSGYGYTF
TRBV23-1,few,CASSHFPDTNTEAFF
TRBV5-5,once,CASLEDSSLLGYGYTF
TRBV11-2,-,CASSYHSGAGTGELFF
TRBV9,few,CASSVARDRGTGGYTF
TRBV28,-,CASSSNGGYPLHF
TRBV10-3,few,CAISEGDRVVTF
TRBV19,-,CASSSWDSTYNEQFF
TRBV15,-,CATSRDKQSNQPQHF
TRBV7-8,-,CASSEYPGGQGNYEQYF
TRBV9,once,CASQDRAGNTIYF
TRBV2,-,CASSLQGGDTEAFF
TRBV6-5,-,CASSGQGRGYGYTF
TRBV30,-,CAWTPPGHQPNYGYTF
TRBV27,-,CASRSPGIPEAFF
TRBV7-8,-,CASSLGTRGGELFF
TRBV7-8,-,CASSPKSTGGKAFF
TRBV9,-,CASTAVADTQYF
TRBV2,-,CASRGQTNTGELFF
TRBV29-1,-,CSVVVQGTEAFF
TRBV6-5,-,CASSSDRVGQPQHF
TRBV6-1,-,CASSERDNQPQHF
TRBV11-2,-,CASSPGTGGANTGELFF
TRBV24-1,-,CATSDRDTEAFF
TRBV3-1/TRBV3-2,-,CASSHHRGVLNNEQFF
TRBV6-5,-,CASSLGQRAYGYTF
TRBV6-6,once,CASREWGGSNEKLFF
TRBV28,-,CATQDINHGYTF
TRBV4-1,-,CASSQEAQGANYGYTF
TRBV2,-,CASSLQGFNEKLFF
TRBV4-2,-,CASSQALTGANYGYTF
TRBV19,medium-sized,CASSIGTGDFSYEQYF
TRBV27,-,CASRNQGSGNTIYF
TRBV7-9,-,CASSSSNGGITYEQYF
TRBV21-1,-,CASSRGLAGGPNTGELFF
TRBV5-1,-,CASSERQGSVGELFF
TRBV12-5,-,CASGLGGPGEKLFF